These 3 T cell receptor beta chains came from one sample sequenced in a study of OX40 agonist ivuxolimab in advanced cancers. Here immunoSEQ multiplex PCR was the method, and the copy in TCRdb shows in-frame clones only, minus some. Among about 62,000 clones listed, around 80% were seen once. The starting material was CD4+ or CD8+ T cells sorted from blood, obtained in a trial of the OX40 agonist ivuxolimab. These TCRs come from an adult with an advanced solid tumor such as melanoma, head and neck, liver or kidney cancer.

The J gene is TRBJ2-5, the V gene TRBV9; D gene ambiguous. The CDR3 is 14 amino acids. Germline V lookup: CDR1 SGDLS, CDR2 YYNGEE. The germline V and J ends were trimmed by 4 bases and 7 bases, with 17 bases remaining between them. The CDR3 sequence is CASSPRGPEVTQYF. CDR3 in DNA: TGTGCCAGCAGCCCTCGAGGACCAGAGGTGACCCAGTACTTC. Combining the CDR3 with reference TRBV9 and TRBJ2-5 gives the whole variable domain DSGVTQTPKHLITATGQRVTLRCSPRSGDLSVYWYQQSLDQGLQFLIQYYNGEERAKGNILERFSAQQFPDLHSELNLSSLELGDSALYFCASSPRGPEVTQYFGPGTRLLVL.

The CDR3 DNA reads TGTGCCAGCAGCGCCCAGGAGGGGTTTGAAGCTTTCTTT. Translation gives CASSAQEGFEAFF. J is TRBJ1-1 and V is TRBV9; possibly TRBD1 for D (5 bases). V was clipped by 3 bases and J by 7 bases, with 13 bases between them. Germline V lookup: CDR1 SGDLS, CDR2 YYNGEE. The CDR3 extends over 13 amino acids.

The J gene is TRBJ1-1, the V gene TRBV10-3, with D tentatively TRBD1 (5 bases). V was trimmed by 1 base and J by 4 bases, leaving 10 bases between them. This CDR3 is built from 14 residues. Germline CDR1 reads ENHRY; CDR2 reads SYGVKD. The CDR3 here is CAISEFGGGTEAFF. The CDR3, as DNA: TGTGCCATCAGTGAGTTTGGGGGGGGCACTGAAGCTTTCTTT.